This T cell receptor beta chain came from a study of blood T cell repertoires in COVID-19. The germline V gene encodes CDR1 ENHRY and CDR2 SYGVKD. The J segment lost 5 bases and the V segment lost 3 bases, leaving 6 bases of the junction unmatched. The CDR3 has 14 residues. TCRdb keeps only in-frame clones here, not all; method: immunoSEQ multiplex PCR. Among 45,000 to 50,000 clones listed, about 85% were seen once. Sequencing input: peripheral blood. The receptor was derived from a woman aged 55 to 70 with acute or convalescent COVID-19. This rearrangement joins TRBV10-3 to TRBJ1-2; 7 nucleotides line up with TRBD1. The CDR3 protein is CAISDRDSWYGYTF. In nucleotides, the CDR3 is TGTGCCATCAGTGATCGGGACAGTTGGTATGGCTACACCTTC.